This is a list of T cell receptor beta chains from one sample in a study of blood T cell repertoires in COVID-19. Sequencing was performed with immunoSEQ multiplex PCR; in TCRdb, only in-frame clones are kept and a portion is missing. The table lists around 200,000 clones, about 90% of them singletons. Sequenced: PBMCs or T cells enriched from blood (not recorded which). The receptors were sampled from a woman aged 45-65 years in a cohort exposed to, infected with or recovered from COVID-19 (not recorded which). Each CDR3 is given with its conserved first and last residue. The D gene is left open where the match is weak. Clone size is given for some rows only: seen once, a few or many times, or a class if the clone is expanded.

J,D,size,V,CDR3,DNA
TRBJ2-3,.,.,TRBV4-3,CASSQDGLVGRGMYF,TGCGCCAGCAGCCAAGACGGGCTCGTAGGCAGGGGAATGTATTTT
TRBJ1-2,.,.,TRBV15,CATSRTSAGVRGYTF,TGTGCCACCAGCAGAACCTCGGCAGGGGTTCGCGGCTACACCTTC
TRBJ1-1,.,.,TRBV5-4,CASSMTVGTEAFF,TGTGCCAGCAGCATGACAGTGGGCACTGAAGCTTTCTTT
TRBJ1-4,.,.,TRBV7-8,CASSPRRATNEKLFF,TGTGCCAGCAGCCCACGGCGGGCAACTAATGAAAAACTGTTTTTT
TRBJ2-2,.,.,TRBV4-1,CASGQEAHTTGELFF,TGCGCCAGCGGACAAGAGGCCCACACCACCGGGGAGCTGTTTTTT
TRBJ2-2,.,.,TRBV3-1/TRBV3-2,CASSQKGTLTGELFF,TGTGCCAGCAGCCAAAAAGGGACTCTCACCGGGGAGCTGTTTTTT
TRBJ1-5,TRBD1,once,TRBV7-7,CASSLKPNGTDSNQPQHF,TGTGCTAGCAGCTTGAAGCCAAATGGGACAGATAGCAATCAGCCCCAGCATTTT
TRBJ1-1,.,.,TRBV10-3,CAISKATGTTGVNTEAFF,TGTGCCATCAGTAAAGCGACAGGAACCACCGGGGTGAACACTGAAGCTTTCTTT
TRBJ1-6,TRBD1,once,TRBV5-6,CASRYNRGSTGNSPLHF,TGTGCCAGCAGATACAACCGGGGGTCGACAGGGAATTCACCCCTCCACTTT
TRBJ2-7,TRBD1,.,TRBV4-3,CASSQAMGTGYEQYF,TGCGCCAGCAGCCAAGCAATGGGGACAGGCTACGAGCAGTACTTC
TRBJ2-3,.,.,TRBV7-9,CASSLGPTGQYF,TGTGCCAGCAGCTTAGGCCCCACGGGGCAGTATTTT
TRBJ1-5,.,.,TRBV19,CASNMGGQPQHF,TGTGCCAGCAACATGGGAGGTCAGCCCCAGCATTTT
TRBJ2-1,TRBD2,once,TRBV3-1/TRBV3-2,CASSQDRLAGAVDEQFF,TGTGCCAGCAGCCAAGACCGACTAGCGGGGGCCGTGGATGAGCAGTTCTTC
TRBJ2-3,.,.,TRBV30,CAWSGGVDTQYF,TGTGCCTGGAGCGGAGGGGTGGATACGCAGTATTTT
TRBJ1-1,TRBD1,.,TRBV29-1,CSARDRAKNTEAFF,TGCAGCGCCCGGGACAGGGCAAAGAACACTGAAGCTTTCTTT
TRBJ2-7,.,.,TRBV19,CASSMFAGARWEQYF,TGTGCCAGTAGTATGTTTGCGGGCGCCCGCTGGGAGCAGTACTTC
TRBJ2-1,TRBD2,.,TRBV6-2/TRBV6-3,CASSSRLAVYNEQFF,TGTGCCAGCAGTTCTCGTCTAGCGGTTTACAATGAGCAGTTCTTC
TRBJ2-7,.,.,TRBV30,CAWGYGALSYEQYF,TGTGCCTGGGGGTATGGGGCCCTCTCCTACGAGCAGTACTTC
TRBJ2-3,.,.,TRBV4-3,CASSQDPSGGWFDTQYF,TGCGCCAGCAGCCAAGACCCCTCGGGGGGCTGGTTCGATACGCAGTATTTT
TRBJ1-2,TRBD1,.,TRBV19,CASSARDSNYGYTF,TGTGCCAGTAGTGCCCGGGACAGTAACTATGGCTACACCTTC
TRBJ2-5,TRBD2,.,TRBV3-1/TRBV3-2,CASSPGLAGAKTQYF,TGTGCCAGCAGCCCCGGACTAGCGGGGGCTAAGACCCAGTACTTC
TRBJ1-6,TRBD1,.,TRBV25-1,CASSLDRVSPLHF,TGTGCCAGCAGCCTTGACAGGGTGTCACCCCTCCACTTT
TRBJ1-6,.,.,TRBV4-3,CASSRTGNSPLHF,TGCGCCAGCAGCCGGACGGGAAATTCACCCCTCCACTTT
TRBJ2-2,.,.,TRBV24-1,CATGDSTPAITGELFF,TGTGCCACCGGGGACTCGACTCCAGCAATCACCGGGGAGCTGTTTTTT
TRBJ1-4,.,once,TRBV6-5,CASKSGSATNEKLFF,TGTGCCAGCAAATCAGGAAGTGCAACTAATGAAAAACTGTTTTTT
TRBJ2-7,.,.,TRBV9,CASSVGGGGLTSYEQYF,TGTGCCAGCAGCGTAGGTGGGGGGGGCCTAACGTCCTACGAGCAGTACTTC
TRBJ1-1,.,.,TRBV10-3,CATGEGGYTEAFF,TGTGCCACGGGGGAAGGTGGGTACACTGAAGCTTTCTTT
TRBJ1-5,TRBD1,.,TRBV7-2,CASSKGTASNQPQHF,TGTGCCAGCAGCAAGGGGACAGCAAGCAATCAGCCCCAGCATTTT
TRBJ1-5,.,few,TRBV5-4,CASSLGGSPNQPQHF,TGTGCCAGCAGCTTGGGAGGTTCCCCCAATCAGCCCCAGCATTTT
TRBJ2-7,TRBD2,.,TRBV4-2,CASSQEERGASYEQYF,TGTGCCAGCAGCCAAGAAGAGCGGGGGGCTTCCTACGAGCAGTACTTC
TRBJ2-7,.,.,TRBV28,CASSLAGTQRSYEQYF,TGTGCCAGCAGTTTAGCCGGAACACAAAGGAGCTACGAGCAGTACTTC
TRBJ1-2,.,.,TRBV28,CASSLHRVGGYTF,TGTGCCAGCAGTTTACACAGGGTTGGCGGCTACACCTTC
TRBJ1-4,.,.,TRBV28,CASSRAGADTEKLFF,TGTGCCAGCAGTAGAGCGGGGGCCGATACTGAAAAACTGTTTTTT
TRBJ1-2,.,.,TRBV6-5,CASSYGQNYGYTF,TGTGCCAGCAGTTACGGGCAGAACTATGGCTACACCTTC
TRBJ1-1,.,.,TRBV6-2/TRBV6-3,CASSLGTEAFF,TGTGCCAGCAGCCTCGGGACAGAAGCTTTCTTT
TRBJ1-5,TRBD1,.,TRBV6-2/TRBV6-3,CASSYSPGQGAIQPQHF,TGTGCCAGCAGTTACTCCCCTGGACAGGGGGCAATTCAGCCCCAGCATTTT
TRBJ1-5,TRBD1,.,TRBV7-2,CASSGPGQGAYQPQHF,TGTGCCAGCAGCGGACCGGGACAGGGGGCTTATCAGCCCCAGCATTTT
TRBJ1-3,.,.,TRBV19,CASSIGTIGNTIYF,TGTGCCAGTAGTATTGGGACAATTGGAAACACCATATATTTT
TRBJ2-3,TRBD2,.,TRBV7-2,CASSLVGLADLDTQYF,TGTGCCAGCAGCTTAGTGGGACTAGCGGATCTAGATACGCAGTATTTT
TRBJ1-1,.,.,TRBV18,CASHKNNDRNTEAFF,TGTGCCAGCCATAAAAACAACGACAGAAACACTGAAGCTTTCTTT
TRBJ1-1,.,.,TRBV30,CAWSVVGRMNTEAFF,TGTGCCTGGAGTGTAGTGGGCAGGATGAACACTGAAGCTTTCTTT
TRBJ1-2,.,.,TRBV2,CASRQSTNGYTF,TGTGCCAGCAGACAGAGTACGAATGGCTACACCTTC
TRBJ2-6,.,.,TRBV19,CASSTAGLVGSGANVLTF,TGTGCCAGTAGTACGGCGGGCCTTGTCGGCTCTGGGGCCAACGTCCTGACTTTC
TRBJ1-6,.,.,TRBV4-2,CASSQLGDNSPLHF,TGTGCCAGCAGCCAGCTCGGGGATAATTCACCCCTCCACTTT
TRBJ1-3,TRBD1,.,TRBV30,CAWKSTGPLLTDSGNTIYF,TGTGCCTGGAAATCGACAGGGCCCTTACTTACCGACTCTGGAAACACCATATATTTT
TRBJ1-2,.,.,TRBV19,CASSRHKTGAYGYTF,TGTGCCAGTAGTCGCCACAAGACAGGCGCCTATGGCTACACCTTC
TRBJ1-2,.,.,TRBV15,CATSRDWGRVGGYTF,TGTGCCACCAGCAGAGATTGGGGGAGGGTTGGTGGCTACACCTTC
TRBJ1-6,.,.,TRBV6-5,CASRNQGQTSPLHF,TGTGCCAGCAGGAACCAGGGGCAGACTTCACCCCTCCACTTT
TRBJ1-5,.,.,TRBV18,CASSSREGRQPQHF,TGTGCCAGCTCATCAAGGGAGGGACGACAGCCCCAGCATTTT
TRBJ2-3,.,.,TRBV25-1,CASSEYSLTDTQYF,TGTGCCAGCAGTGAATATTCCCTCACAGATACGCAGTATTTT
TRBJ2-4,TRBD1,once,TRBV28,CATSLLGTGGRAKNIQYF,TGTGCCACCTCCTTGTTAGGGACAGGGGGACGAGCCAAAAACATTCAGTACTTC
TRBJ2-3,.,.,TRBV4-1,CASSQANTDTQYF,TGCGCCAGCAGCCAAGCAAACACAGATACGCAGTATTTT
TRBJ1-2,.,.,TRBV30,CAWSVGHQTNYGYTF,TGTGCCTGGAGTGTGGGACACCAAACTAACTATGGCTACACCTTC
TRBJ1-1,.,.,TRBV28,CASSFFGGMNTEAFF,TGTGCCAGCAGTTTTTTTGGGGGCATGAACACTGAAGCTTTCTTT
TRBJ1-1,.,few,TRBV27,CASSLYLYTEAFF,TGTGCCAGCAGTCTTTATCTTTACACTGAAGCTTTCTTT
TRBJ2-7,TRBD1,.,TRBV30,CAWQDDRERQYF,TGTGCCTGGCAGGATGACAGGGAGAGGCAGTACTTC